Shown below are 18 T cell receptor beta chains from a single sample sequenced in a study of metastatic and nonmetastatic thyroid tumors. TCRdb reanalyzed the PCR reads with MiXCR. The table has about 43,000 clones, about 3.3% seen once. None of the patients had undergone any treatment ahead of thyroid surgery. Input material: blood. The receptor source for this set is a female donor with papillary thyroid cancer or a benign thyroid nodule (not recorded which). Some clones in this sample may be carry-over from other donors' samples.

This clone was recorded many times. V usage is TRBV9 and J usage is TRBJ2-7; D call uncertain. V dropped 1 base and J dropped 5 bases, with 10 bases sitting between them. Germline V gene sequence: CDR1 SGDLS, CDR2 YYNGEE. The CDR3 extends over 13 amino acids. The CDR3: CASSVSPHHEQYF. The CDR3 DNA is TGTGCCAGCAGCGTATCCCCTCACCACGAGCAGTACTTC.

This rearrangement joins TRBV2 to TRBJ1-1; D unclear. Trimming took 6 bases from V and 7 from J, leaving 18 bases between them. CDR1 SNHLY and CDR2 FYNNEI come from the germline V gene. The CDR3 spans 14 residues. CDR3 sequence reads: CASSGRLSGNEAFF. The CDR3 DNA follows: TGTGCCAGCAGCGGACGGCTTTCGGGTAATGAAGCTTTCTTT.

There are a few counts of this clone. CDR3: CASSASQGASDTQYF. Here the CDR3 DNA reads TGTGCCAGCAGTGCATCACAGGGGGCCTCAGATACGCAGTATTTT. The chain uses TRBV6-1 and TRBJ2-3; 9 bases fit TRBD1. V lost 4 bases to trimming and J lost 4 bases; unmatched junction nucleotides: 6. The CDR3 contains 15 residues. Germline loops: CDR1 MNHNS, CDR2 SASEGT.

This clone appeared many times. The V gene is TRBV7-6, the J gene TRBJ2-3, with D possibly matching TRBD2 (6 bases). V was trimmed by 5 bases and J by 6 bases, leaving 15 bases between them. The CDR3 is made up of 14 amino acids. The germline CDR1 and CDR2 sequences are SGHVS and FNYEAQ. CDR3 protein: CASSATSPMDTQYF. The CDR3 region has the DNA TGTGCCAGCAGCGCCACTAGCCCGATGGATACGCAGTATTTT. Combining the CDR3 with reference TRBV7-6 and TRBJ2-3 gives the whole variable domain GAGVSQSPRYKVTKRGQDVALRCDPISGHVSLYWYRQALGQGPEFLTYFNYEAQQDKSGLPNDRFSAERPEGSISTLTIQRTEQRDSAMYRCASSATSPMDTQYFGPGTRLTVL.

This clone was recorded at least ten times. At one of its ends the junction is not consistent with the germline gene, which may arise from a read error. Other DNA sequences in this sample translate to the same CDR3. The chain joins TRBV6-1 to TRBJ2-2; TRBD2 matches at 13 bases. Germline CDR1 and CDR2: MNHNS and SASEGT. CDR3 length equals 15 residues. CDR3 sequence reads: CASSTSGRDTGELFF. The CDR3 DNA sequence: TGTGCCAGCAGCACTAGCGGGAGGGACACTGGGGAGCTGTTTTTT.

Judged by abundance, this clone is medium-sized. This chain uses TRBV24-1 with TRBJ1-2, with 8 nucleotides matching TRBD1. The CDR3 sequence is 18 residues long. Germline trimming cut 3 bases from V and 0 bases from J; bases unmatched to any gene: 11. The germline CDR1 and CDR2 sequences are KGHDR and SFDVKD. CDR3 loop: CATSDRIPGTGSNYGYTF. CDR3 in DNA: TGTGCCACCAGTGATCGGATACCCGGGACAGGATCTAACTATGGCTACACCTTC.

This clone was detected ten times or more. The chain has TRBV28 and TRBJ1-1; D unclear. The germline V gene has CDR1 MDHEN and CDR2 SYDVKM. The CDR3 has 11 amino acids. Between the trimmed V and J ends, which lost 7 bases and 1 base, there was a span of 4 bases. CDR3 sequence: CASKTNTEAFF. CDR3 sequence (DNA): TGTGCCAGCAAGACGAACACTGAAGCTTTCTTT.

This clone was seen ten or more times. This chain connects TRBV6-1 to TRBJ1-3, with D possibly TRBD1 on 5 matching bases. Trimming left V 5 bases short and J 4 bases short, with 6 bases between. The germline V gene encodes CDR1 MNHNS and CDR2 SASEGT. The CDR3 extends over 12 amino acids. This chain's CDR3 is CASSTGGNTIYF. The CDR3 DNA sequence: TGTGCCAGCAGTACAGGCGGAAACACCATATATTTT.

This clone is medium-sized by share. The gene calls are TRBV20-1 and TRBJ2-1; unclear D gene. V dropped 3 bases and J dropped 3 bases, with 12 bases sitting between them. This CDR3 spans 14 amino acids. Germline-derived CDR1 and CDR2 are DFQATT and SNEGSKA (reference sequence). The CDR3, as DNA: TGCAGTGCTAGTAGCCCCACCGGCTACAATGAGCAGTTCTTC. It is translated as CSASSPTGYNEQFF.

V is TRBV18 and J is TRBJ2-3; weak D call: TRBD2 (6 bases). The V end was cut by 6 bases, the J end by 1 base, with 14 bases between. Germline CDR1 reads KGHSH; CDR2 reads LQKENI. There are 15 residues in the CDR3. CDR3 sequence reads: CASSVMASGTDTQYF. DNA for the CDR3: TGTGCCAGCTCGGTCATGGCTAGCGGCACAGATACGCAGTATTTT.

This clone is large. The genes are TRBV12-3 or TRBV12-4 and TRBJ2-7, with TRBD2 matching 7 bases. V trimming: 6 bases; J trimming: 5 bases; junction bases outside the gene matches: 16. The CDR3 runs 16 residues. The CDR3: CASSTGLGQSGNEQYF. For the CDR3, the DNA is TGTGCCAGCAGCACAGGCCTAGGGCAGAGCGGGAACGAGCAGTACTTC.

In its sample, this clone was seen many times. The V call is TRBV30, the J call TRBJ1-5; weak D call: TRBD1 (5 bases). CDR1 and CDR2 (germline): GTSNPN, SVGIG (reference sequence). V was pared by 5 bases and J by 0 bases, with 8 bases between. The CDR3 length is 13 residues. The CDR3 loop is CAWGGGSNQPQHF. In nucleotides, the CDR3 is TGTGCCTGGGGGGGGGGTAGCAATCAGCCCCAGCATTTT.

This clone was counted only a few times. V gene TRBV15 combines with J gene TRBJ2-1; 7 nucleotides line up with TRBD2. J was trimmed by 4 bases and V by 1 base; bases with no gene match: 7. Per germline, CDR1 LNHNV and CDR2 YYDKDF (reference sequence). The CDR3 runs 16 residues. The CDR3: CATSRGGRGVYNEQFF. CDR3 nucleotide sequence: TGTGCCACCAGCAGAGGGGGACGGGGGGTATACAATGAGCAGTTCTTC.

This clone showed up many times. V is TRBV28 and J is TRBJ2-7; D unclear. V gave up 6 bases and J gave up 2 bases, with 11 bases separating them. This CDR3 is 13 amino acids long. Germline CDR1 reads MDHEN; CDR2 reads SYDVKM. The DNA of the CDR3 is TGTGCCAGCAGACCCGGCCGTACCTACGAGCAGTACTTC. Amino acids: CASRPGRTYEQYF.

At least ten counts were recorded for this clone. Other nucleotide sequences from this sample produce the same CDR3. The DNA of the CDR3 is TGCGCCAGCAGCTTGAAGAAGCCAGGGAGTCATAATGAGCAGTTCTTC. This gives the protein CASSLKKPGSHNEQFF. V usage is TRBV5-1 and J usage is TRBJ2-1; D may correspond to TRBD1 or TRBD2 (5 bases each). This CDR3 region has 16 residues. CDR1 and CDR2 (germline): SGHRS, YFSETQ. Trimming stripped 1 base from V and 7 bases from J, with 18 bases between.

This clone has at least ten counts. The rearrangement uses TRBV7-2 and TRBJ2-3, with D unclear. With 4 bases removed from V and 0 bases from J, the gap between germline ends came to 11 bases. Per germline, CDR1 SGHTA and CDR2 FQGNSA. This CDR3 has 15 residues. The CDR3 nucleotides read TGTGCCAGCAGCTATAGGCCCACTAGCACAGATACGCAGTATTTT. Amino acids: CASSYRPTSTDTQYF.

This clone occurred many times. A read error may be the cause here, since a much bigger clone is one base away. The chain carries TRBV7-2 and TRBJ2-7, with TRBD1 as a possible D gene (6 bases). CDR1 SGHTA and CDR2 FQGNSA come from the germline V gene. The CDR3 consists of 15 residues. The V and J ends lost 4 bases and 2 bases respectively, with 15 bases between them. The chain's CDR3 is CASSSDRRSPYEQYF. DNA of the CDR3: TGTGCCAGCAGCTCAGACAGGAGGAGCCCCTACGAGCAGTACTTC.

This clone has more than one count but fewer than ten. This rearrangement joins TRBV19 to TRBJ2-1; no reliable D call. From germline, CDR1 is LNHDA and CDR2 SQIVND (reference sequence). V lost 4 bases and J lost 4, with 11 bases in between. There are 14 residues in the CDR3. The CDR3: CASSNGGTYNEQFF. The CDR3 DNA follows: TGTGCCAGTAGTAACGGCGGAACTTACAATGAGCAGTTCTTC.